The 14 T cell receptor beta chains below were found in one sample sequenced in a study of blood T cell repertoires in COVID-19. Only in-frame clones appear in the TCRdb table, and some are missing; sequencing was by immunoSEQ multiplex PCR. The table records under 200,000 clones, approximately 79% of them present only once. The sequencing sample was made of PBMCs or T cells enriched from blood (not recorded which). These receptors all come from a woman aged 60 to 75 with acute COVID-19.

The chain recombines TRBV28 with TRBJ1-2; 9 nucleotides line up with TRBD1. The CDR3 spans 15 residues. Trimming at V came to 5 bases and at J to 6 bases, leaving 10 bases not matched to a gene. CDR1 is MDHEN and CDR2 is SYDVKM in the germline V gene. CDR3 DNA: TGTGCCAGCAGTCTCTCCGGGACAGGGAATCATGGCTACACCTTC. It codes for CASSLSGTGNHGYTF.

The chain combines TRBV28 with TRBJ2-7, with 7 bases fitting TRBD1. The CDR3 runs to 12 residues. Germline values: CDR1 MDHEN, CDR2 SYDVKM. V lost 8 bases to trimming and J lost 3 bases; unmatched junction nucleotides: 4. CDR3 DNA: TGTGCCAGCCGGGACAGCGACTACGAGCAGTACTTC. Translating gives CASRDSDYEQYF.

The chain joins TRBV30 to TRBJ2-3; 8 bases match TRBD2. The CDR3 extends over 14 amino acids. V lost 5 bases to trimming and J lost 0 bases; unmatched junction nucleotides: 4. The germline gives CDR1 GTSNPN, CDR2 SVGIG (reference sequence). CDR3 protein: CAWDSGGSTDTQYF. The CDR3 nucleotides are TGTGCCTGGGACAGCGGGGGAAGCACAGATACGCAGTATTTT.

V is TRBV7-2 and J is TRBJ2-3, with 13 bases that match TRBD2. The germline V gene has CDR1 SGHTA and CDR2 FQGNSA. The length of the CDR3 is 16 residues. With 5 bases clipped from V and 0 bases from J, the junction kept 2 bases outside the gene matches. The CDR3 here is CASSPGLAGSTDTQYF. CDR3 DNA: TGTGCCAGCAGCCCGGGACTAGCGGGAAGCACAGATACGCAGTATTTT. Drawing the rest from reference TRBV7-2 and TRBJ2-3, the complete variable domain is GAGVSQSPSNKVTEKGKDVELRCDPISGHTALYWYRQSLGQGLEFLIYFQGNSAPDKSGLPSDRFSAERTGGSVSTLTIQRTQQEDSAVYLCASSPGLAGSTDTQYFGPGTRLTVL.

This clone has just a few counts. CDR3 in amino acids: CSVEAANYGYTF. CDR3 DNA: TGCAGCGTTGAGGCCGCTAACTATGGCTACACCTTC. V and J are TRBV29-1 and TRBJ1-2; D unresolved. The CDR3 spans 12 residues. Germline loops: CDR1 SQVTM, CDR2 ANQGSEA. V lost 3 bases to trimming and J lost 0 bases, with 5 bases between them.

The CDR3 loop is CASSELGTSNQPQHF. The CDR3 nucleotides are TGTGCCAGCAGTGAGCTAGGTACCAGCAATCAGCCCCAGCATTTT. This sequence joins TRBV2 and TRBJ1-5; D unclear. Germline assignment: CDR1 SNHLY and CDR2 FYNNEI. The CDR3 totals 15 residues. V was clipped by 3 bases and J by 1 base, with 10 bases between them.

The chain links TRBV30 to TRBJ2-7; D unresolved. With 2 bases removed from V and 0 bases from J, the gap between germline ends came to 17 bases. The CDR3 totals 16 residues. From germline, CDR1 is GTSNPN and CDR2 SVGIG (reference sequence). CDR3 protein: CAWSRVRVKPSYEQYF. CDR3 in DNA: TGTGCCTGGAGTCGGGTTCGCGTAAAACCCTCCTACGAGCAGTACTTC.

The gene calls are TRBV6-5 and TRBJ1-1; D ambiguous. Germline V gives CDR1 MNHEY, CDR2 SVGAGI. Trimming stripped 0 bases from V and 1 base from J, with 9 bases between. The CDR3 covers 15 residues. The CDR3 DNA reads as TGTGCCAGCAGTTACTCGATGAGACAGAACACTGAAGCTTTCTTT. This gives the protein CASSYSMRQNTEAFF.

The V gene is TRBV24-1, the J gene TRBJ1-1; D not certain. Germline V gene sequence: CDR1 KGHDR, CDR2 SFDVKD. The CDR3 contains 13 residues. V lost 5 bases and J lost 10, with 16 bases in between. This CDR3 reads CATSGSVRSAAFF. CDR3 nucleotides: TGTGCCACCAGTGGGTCCGTGAGGAGTGCAGCTTTCTTT.

The rearrangement uses TRBV28 and TRBJ2-3; 9 bases fit TRBD1. Trimming took 5 bases from V and 7 from J; bases not matched to a gene: 13. Per the germline V gene, CDR1 is MDHEN and CDR2 is SYDVKM. CDR3 length: 16 residues. CDR3 bases: TGTGCCAGCAGTGGCCCGGGACAGGGAAGTTCCCATACGCAGTATTTT. Translation: CASSGPGQGSSHTQYF.

The chain has TRBV27 and TRBJ2-3; 8 nucleotides line up with TRBD2. Germline loops: CDR1 MNHEY, CDR2 SMNVEV (reference sequence). The CDR3 contains 16 residues. V lost 6 bases and J lost 6; bases outside the gene matches: 14. In DNA form, the CDR3 reads TGTGCCAGCAGAATTTATAACGGGGGGGCCGAGGATACGCAGTATTTT. This encodes CASRIYNGGAEDTQYF.

The J gene is TRBJ2-3, the V gene TRBV28; D is possibly TRBD1 (6 bases). V lost 8 bases and J lost 3, with 9 bases in between. The CDR3 length is 12 residues. The germline V gene encodes CDR1 MDHEN and CDR2 SYDVKM. The DNA for the CDR3 is TGTGCCAGCGGGGGCCCGACAGATACGCAGTATTTT. This translates into CASGGPTDTQYF.

V usage is TRBV7-2 and J usage is TRBJ2-5; maybe TRBD1 (6 bases). This CDR3 comprises 14 residues. Germline V gene lookup returns CDR1 SGHTA and CDR2 FQGNSA. Trimming cost V 1 base and J 1 base, with 7 bases left between them. This CDR3 reads CASSLGGRQETQYF. The CDR3 DNA sequence: TGTGCCAGCAGCTTAGGGGGGCGCCAAGAGACCCAGTACTTC.

As concerns this clone: Because the CDR3's place on the DNA is in doubt, the DNA is left out and the CDR3 is given as listed by TCRdb. The chain is built from TRBV19 and TRBJ1-1; whether TRBD1, the table's D call, matches the DNA was not checked. The CDR3 sequence runs 16 residues, both termini included. In germline, CDR1 is LNHDA, CDR2 SQIVND (reference sequence). This CDR3 reads CASSIAVPVLNTEAFF.